This T cell receptor (beta chain) was retrieved from a study of PD-L1 blockade in urothelial cancer. Study at large: There were a median of approximately 150,000 T cells in blood samples.

Time point defined: peripheral blood 6 weeks after treatment start. The method was immunoSEQ multiplex PCR; TCRdb's version includes in-frame clones alone and lacks a portion of them. The data contain roughly 45,000 clones, about four fifths of them singletons. The sequencing used PBMCs, collected around atezolizumab (anti-PD-L1) treatment. The sequence was obtained from a man between 65 and 79 years old with urothelial cancer.

The DNA of the CDR3 is TGTGCCAGCAGCTTAGGAGTCGGGGTGGGAGAGCAGTACTTC. It codes for CASSLGVGVGEQYF. The rearrangement links TRBV7-2 to TRBJ2-7, with D perhaps matching TRBD2 (5 bases). Trimming left V 1 base short and J 7 bases short, with 14 bases between. Germline V gives CDR1 SGHTA, CDR2 FQGNSA. The CDR3 spans 14 residues. Based on the CDR3 plus reference TRBV7-2 and TRBJ2-7, the full variable domain is GAGVSQSPSNKVTEKGKDVELRCDPISGHTALYWYRQSLGQGLEFLIYFQGNSAPDKSGLPSDRFSAERTGGSVSTLTIQRTQQEDSAVYLCASSLGVGVGEQYFGPGTRLTVT.